The 17 T cell receptor beta chains given below trace back to one sample, sequenced in a study of regulatory T cells in long-lasting Graves disease (dated by TCRdb to 2020 to 2023). The method behind the library was multiplex PCR. Sequencing instrument: Illumina HiSeq 4000. CDR3 regions were amplified by Arm-PCR with iRepertoire HTBI primers to construct TCR beta libraries. Using fastp trimming at Q25 and MiXCR clonotype assembly, TCRdb reanalyzed the public sequencing data and kept in-frame beta chains. Every entry covers one CDR3 protein and lists the most common genes and DNA from its rows. In all, the sample holds approximately 500,000 distinct CDR3 sequences, and 20% to 25% of those were seen once. The ten largest clones take up roughly 7.1% of the sample. This sample's time point label indicates: persistent/refractory GD, antithyroid drugs over 5 years with positive TRAb. For both TCR sequencing and RNA sequencing, RNA was extracted from PBMCs in TRIzol.

The sequencing here drew on peripheral blood mononuclear cells (PBMCs), taken when the disease was refractory, from a patient treated with antithyroid drugs. The receptors were sampled from a female donor with Graves disease.

This clonotype has a handful of counts. This chain links TRBV10-3 with TRBJ1-2; TRBD1 might be the D (5 bases). Trimming pared 6 bases from V and 6 bases from J, leaving 8 bases between. The CDR3 sequence is 11 residues long. The germline V gene encodes CDR1 ENHRY and CDR2 SYGVKD. CDR3 nucleotide sequence: TGTGCCATCAGCGGGACGGATGGCTACACCTTC. Translation gives CAISGTDGYTF.

This clonotype was recorded at least ten times. The chain has TRBV11-2 and TRBJ1-4; TRBD1 matches 7 bases. The CDR3 is 15 residues long. Germline loops: CDR1 SGHAT, CDR2 FQNNGV. V dropped 0 bases and J dropped 5; count of bases not matched to a gene: 3. The CDR3 region is CASSLDGTANEKLFF. The CDR3 nucleotides read TGTGCCAGCAGCTTAGATGGGACAGCCAATGAAAAACTGTTTTTT.

The V call is TRBV20-1, the J call TRBJ1-2, with 10 nucleotides matching TRBD1. This CDR3 contains 14 residues. The V gene's germline CDR1 is DFQATT and CDR2 SNEGSKA (reference sequence). After removal of 3 bases from V and 7 bases from J, the junction contained 8 bases not matched to a gene. The CDR3 DNA is TGCAGTGCTAGCCCCGGGACAGGGGCAGGTGGCTACACCTTC. The encoded protein is CSASPGTGAGGYTF.

This clonotype has a handful of counts. This chain joins TRBV6-5 and TRBJ1-3; unclear D gene. V lost 3 bases and J lost 0, with 21 bases in between. Per germline, CDR1 MNHEY and CDR2 SVGAGI. The length of the CDR3 is 19 residues. For the CDR3, the DNA is TGTGCCAGCAGTTATAGCCAGCTGCTGACATCGAGCTCTGGAAACACCATATATTTT. Protein: CASSYSQLLTSSSGNTIYF.

This clonotype was seen repeatedly, ten times or more. This rearrangement joins TRBV28 to TRBJ1-5; D possibly corresponds to TRBD1 (5 bases). V gave up 10 bases and J gave up 6 bases, with 19 bases separating them. From germline, CDR1 is MDHEN and CDR2 SYDVKM. The CDR3 totals 14 residues. In nucleotides, the CDR3 is TGTGCCATCCAGGGACTTCCCCGAACTCAGCCCCAGCATTTT. Translation gives CAIQGLPRTQPQHF.

The chain carries TRBV5-5 and TRBJ2-6; D perhaps matches TRBD2 (5 bases). V lost 2 bases and J lost 1, with 13 bases in between. Germline V lookup: CDR1 SGHKS, CDR2 YYEKEE (reference sequence). This CDR3 is 17 amino acids long. CDR3 in amino acids: CASSFYPSGSGANVLTF. The CDR3 coding sequence is TGTGCCAGCAGCTTTTATCCCTCGGGGTCTGGGGCCAACGTCCTGACTTTC.

V is TRBV19 and J is TRBJ1-5; 7 bases are shared with TRBD1. The CDR3 length is 16 residues. After removal of 8 bases from V and 6 bases from J, the junction contained 16 bases not matched to a gene. Germline V lookup: CDR1 LNHDA, CDR2 SQIVND (reference sequence). CDR3 residues: CASLERIGQVTQPQHF. In DNA form, the CDR3 reads TGTGCCAGTCTAGAAAGAATTGGACAGGTTACTCAGCCCCAGCATTTT.

This clonotype showed up just a few times. This may be a read error, as it is one base from a much larger clone. CDR3 protein: CASRSKGPRNTVAFF. The DNA of the CDR3 is TGTGCCAGCAGATCAAAGGGACCGAGGAACACTGTAGCTTTCTTT. The chain combines TRBV28 with TRBJ1-1; the D gene is possibly TRBD1 (5 bases). The germline V gene encodes CDR1 MDHEN and CDR2 SYDVKM. This CDR3 has 15 amino acids.

There are many counts of this clonotype. V and J are TRBV28 and TRBJ2-7; 10 bases agree with TRBD2. From germline, CDR1 is MDHEN and CDR2 SYDVKM. Trimming at V came to 3 bases and at J to 5 bases, leaving 4 bases not matched to a gene. There are 14 residues in the CDR3. The CDR3 here is CASSLSGGADEQYF. CDR3 in DNA: TGTGCCAGCAGTTTGAGCGGGGGGGCCGACGAGCAGTACTTC.

This clonotype was counted ten times or more. The gene calls are TRBV7-2 and TRBJ1-5, with D possibly TRBD1 on 5 matching bases. From germline, CDR1 is SGHTA and CDR2 FQGNSA. Trimming pared 5 bases from V and 4 bases from J, leaving 18 bases between. The CDR3 has 16 residues. CDR3 bases: TGTGCCAGCAGCCAAGGTGGGCAGGGTATAAATCAGCCCCAGCATTTT. This sequence encodes CASSQGGQGINQPQHF.

Here the CDR3 reads CASSFLAVSNQPQHF. CDR3 bases: TGTGCCAGCAGCTTTCTTGCGGTTAGCAATCAGCCCCAGCATTTT. The genes are TRBV27 and TRBJ1-5; no firm D call. Deletions cut 6 bases from V and 0 bases from J, with 12 bases between. Germline V gene lookup returns CDR1 MNHEY and CDR2 SMNVEV (reference sequence). This CDR3 comprises 15 residues.

At least ten counts were recorded for this clonotype. The gene calls are TRBV28 and TRBJ2-7; D unresolved. The V end lost 6 bases, the J end lost 2 bases, and 17 bases lay between the germline ends. The CDR3 has 15 residues. Germline CDR1 and CDR2: MDHEN and SYDVKM. The CDR3 reads CASSREMWGTYEQYF. CDR3 DNA sequence: TGTGCCAGCAGCCGCGAGATGTGGGGAACCTACGAGCAGTACTTC.

The chain couples TRBV19 to TRBJ2-7; no definite D call. The CDR3 loop spans 13 amino acids. Germline V gene data show CDR1 as LNHDA and CDR2 as SQIVND (reference sequence). V gave up 3 bases and J gave up 3 bases, with 9 bases separating them. In DNA, the CDR3 is TGTGCCAGTAGTATTGGGCAGATCTACGAGCAGTACTTC. It encodes CASSIGQIYEQYF.

Concerning this clonotype itself: One end of the junction varies from germline; a read error may be responsible. The chain employs TRBV28 and TRBJ2-7, with 10 nucleotides matching TRBD1. The CDR3 extends over 15 amino acids. Germline lookup yields CDR1 MDHEN and CDR2 SYDVKM. In nucleotides, the CDR3 is TGTGCCAGCAGTTCCGGGACAGGGGTTACCTACGAGCAGTGCTTC. As protein: CASSSGTGVTYEQCF.

Remarks on this clonotype: Since the CDR3 does not end with the conserved phenylalanine or tryptophan, this likely comes from a read error. The DNA is left out, because the CDR3 cannot be placed on it with certainty; the CDR3 is given as TCRdb lists it. The chain links TRBV6-2 or TRBV6-3 to TRBJ1-1; the DNA was not used to check the table's D call, TRBD1. The CDR3 extends over 15 residues, inclusive of both ends. The germline V gene encodes CDR1 MNHEY and CDR2 SVGEGT. CDR3 loop: CASTAGPLLNTEALL.

This clonotype appeared many times. V and J are TRBV12-3 or TRBV12-4 and TRBJ2-5; no firm D call. The length of the CDR3 is 13 residues. V was shortened by 4 bases and J by 4 bases, with 10 bases between the two germline ends. CDR3 protein: CASSSVSGETQYF. In DNA, the CDR3 is TGTGCCAGCAGTTCCGTCAGTGGAGAGACCCAGTACTTC.

This clonotype has a count of ten or more. V is TRBV28 and J is TRBJ2-5; the match to TRBD1 covers 7 bases. CDR1 MDHEN and CDR2 SYDVKM come from the germline V gene. The CDR3 is 15 amino acids. Unmatched junction bases numbered 6, after V lost 2 bases and J lost 3 bases. CDR3 DNA sequence: TGTGCCAGCAGTTTAGACAGGGCCACGAAAGAGACCCAGTACTTC. It yields the protein CASSLDRATKETQYF.